These 15 T cell receptor beta chains were all obtained from the same sample, sequenced in a study of CD8 T cells in Susac syndrome. Reverse transcription of 0.5 to 1 ug RNA was carried out with random hexamers. TCRdb independently ran MiXCR on the immunoSEQ multiplex PCR reads; one entry per CDR3 protein. There are around 99,000 distinct CDR3 sequences in the sample; about 95% occur only once, and 0.096% lies in the top ten. The sample was CD4+ T cells from PBMCs. The receptors derive from a human donor in good health.

V gene TRBV2 combines with J gene TRBJ2-6; a possible D gene is TRBD2 (6 bases). The CDR3 contains 16 residues. Trimming shortened V by 6 bases and J by 0 bases, and 12 bases separated the two germline ends. CDR1 is SNHLY, CDR2 FYNNEI, per germline. CDR3 DNA sequence: TGTGCCAGCAGCGGGGGAGCTCTCTCTGGGGCCAACGTCCTGACTTTC. Encoded protein: CASSGGALSGANVLTF.

The genes are TRBV28 and TRBJ2-1; D is ambiguous. CDR1 and CDR2 (germline): MDHEN, SYDVKM. There are 12 residues in the CDR3. V gave up 7 bases and J gave up 10 bases, with 14 bases separating them. In DNA, the CDR3 is TGTGCCAGCACCCGACGTTACGGAGAGCAGTTCTTC. Its protein is CASTRRYGEQFF.

The rearrangement uses TRBV2 and TRBJ2-1, with no clear D. The V and J ends lost 2 bases and 15 bases respectively, with 11 bases between them. Germline V gene data show CDR1 as SNHLY and CDR2 as FYNNEI. CDR3 length: 11 amino acids. CDR3 sequence (DNA): TGTGCCAGCAGTGAATCCGGGCCGCCGTTCTTC. Translating gives CASSESGPPFF.

This chain connects TRBV7-9 to TRBJ2-5; 7 nucleotides agree with TRBD1. CDR3 length: 17 residues. V shed 5 bases, J shed 2 bases, and the junction held 14 bases outside the gene matches. Germline CDR1 reads SEHNR; CDR2 reads FQNEAQ (reference sequence). CDR3 sequence: CASSLDRGQAQQETQYF. DNA of the CDR3: TGTGCCAGCAGCCTGGATCGCGGACAGGCACAACAAGAGACCCAGTACTTC.

The chain joins TRBV5-8 to TRBJ2-7; maybe TRBD1 (5 bases). Trimming cost V 6 bases and J 4 bases, with 11 bases left between them. CDR1 is SGHTS and CDR2 is YDEGEE in the germline V gene. The CDR3 is 12 residues long. The CDR3 is CASTADRYEQYF. In DNA form, the CDR3 reads TGTGCCAGCACCGCTGACAGATACGAGCAGTACTTC.

V usage is TRBV24-1 and J usage is TRBJ2-3, with TRBD1 matching 7 bases. The CDR3 runs to 15 residues. The germline V gene has CDR1 KGHDR and CDR2 SFDVKD. Unmatched junction bases numbered 6, after V lost 4 bases and J lost 3 bases. CDR3 protein: CATSDPGQLTDTQYF. CDR3 sequence (DNA): TGTGCCACCAGTGACCCGGGACAGTTGACAGATACGCAGTATTTT.

This rearrangement joins TRBV25-1 to TRBJ2-2; a possible D gene is TRBD2 (5 bases). Germline CDR1 and CDR2: MGHDK and SYGVNS. The CDR3 consists of 15 residues. Trimming stripped 6 bases from V and 1 base from J, with 12 bases between. CDR3 sequence: CASREAAVNTGELFF. Here the CDR3 DNA reads TGTGCCAGCAGGGAGGCAGCCGTGAACACCGGGGAGCTGTTTTTT.

The chain has TRBV20-1 and TRBJ2-5; the D call may be TRBD1 or TRBD2 (5 bases each). The CDR3 extends over 12 amino acids. From germline, CDR1 is DFQATT and CDR2 SNEGSKA (reference sequence). V was shortened by 7 bases and J by 1 base, with 10 bases between the two germline ends. The CDR3 is CSGGDRQETQYF. The CDR3 region has the DNA TGCAGTGGAGGGGACCGCCAAGAGACCCAGTACTTC.

The J gene is TRBJ2-5, the V gene TRBV6-2 or TRBV6-3; no reliable D call. V was clipped by 0 bases and J by 8 bases, with 13 bases between them. Germline CDR1 is MNHEY and CDR2 is SVGEGT. The CDR3 covers 14 residues. The CDR3 loop is CASSYSDGAGTQYF. The CDR3 nucleotides are TGTGCCAGCAGTTACTCGGACGGCGCCGGAACCCAGTACTTC.

The chain employs TRBV7-2 and TRBJ2-3, with TRBD2 identical over 11 bases. V trimming: 2 bases; J trimming: 4 bases; junction bases outside the gene matches: 2. CDR1 is SGHTA and CDR2 is FQGNSA in the germline V gene. The CDR3 is made up of 15 amino acids. This chain's CDR3 is CASSLTSGGPDTQYF. In DNA, the CDR3 is TGTGCCAGCAGCTTAACTAGCGGGGGCCCAGATACGCAGTATTTT.

The CDR3 DNA is TGTGCCAGCAGTCTCGGACCTTGGGGCAGGGAGACCCAGTACTTC. The encoded protein is CASSLGPWGRETQYF. The V and J genes are TRBV28 and TRBJ2-5; D is possibly TRBD1 (5 bases). CDR1 and CDR2 (germline): MDHEN, SYDVKM. V lost 5 bases to trimming and J lost 5 bases, with 18 bases between them. The CDR3 is 15 residues long.

The chain combines TRBV15 with TRBJ2-7; perhaps TRBD2 as D (7 bases). CDR3 length: 16 residues. Per the germline V gene, CDR1 is LNHNV and CDR2 is YYDKDF (reference sequence). V dropped 3 bases and J dropped 5 bases, with 20 bases sitting between them. The CDR3 is CATSSAKGRGANEQYF. CDR3 sequence (DNA): TGTGCCACCAGCAGCGCCAAAGGACGGGGGGCCAACGAGCAGTACTTC.

The J gene is TRBJ2-7, the V gene TRBV29-1, with 9 bases lining up with TRBD1. CDR1 is SQVTM and CDR2 is ANQGSEA in the germline V gene. After removal of 4 bases from V and 6 bases from J, the junction contained 4 bases not matched to a gene. This CDR3 has 12 residues. The CDR3 DNA is TGCAGCGTTGGGGACAGGGTCGGCGAGCAGTACTTC. This sequence encodes CSVGDRVGEQYF.

V and J are TRBV21-1 and TRBJ2-5; the DNA was not used to check the table's D call, TRBD1. TRBV21-1 is described as a pseudogene. This CDR3 is 16 amino acids long. This CDR3 is CASSKGGTEVQETQYF. As DNA, the CDR3 is TGTGCCAGCAGCAAAGGAGGGACAGAAGTCCAAGAGACCCAGTACTTC.

This chain connects TRBV7-2 to TRBJ2-3, with TRBD2 identical over 14 bases. The CDR3 totals 16 residues. Germline CDR1 reads SGHTA; CDR2 reads FQGNSA. With V trimmed by 5 bases and J by 2 bases, 3 bases remained unmatched. For the CDR3, the DNA is TGTGCCAGCAGCAGACTAGCGGGGGGGTTCACAGATACGCAGTATTTT. Protein product: CASSRLAGGFTDTQYF.